The present T cell receptor beta chain was sequenced within a study of response to subunit inactivated influenza vaccine. MiXCR, applied by TCRdb to the RT-PCR reads, yields one record per CDR3 protein. The repertoire holds hundreds of thousands of distinct CDR3 sequences, approximately 15% seen once, with 7.6% in the top ten. The sample was PBMCs from blood, taken approximately 15 days before vaccination. The origin of this receptor is a middle-aged man who received an inactivated influenza vaccine.

In nucleotides, the CDR3 is TGCGCCAGCAGCCGGGACAACCAAGAAAACATTCAGTACTTC. It codes for CASSRDNQENIQYF. The rearrangement links TRBV5-1 to TRBJ2-4, with D perhaps TRBD1 (6 bases). CDR3 length: 14 residues. V was pared by 4 bases and J by 5 bases, with 13 bases between. The germline gives CDR1 SGHRS, CDR2 YFSETQ.